This T cell receptor (beta chain) is from a study of Graves' ophthalmopathy and Graves' hyperthyroidism. The CDR3 extends over 12 amino acids. Germline V gene lookup returns CDR1 MNHEY and CDR2 SVGEGT. With 6 bases removed from V and 6 bases from J, the gap between germline ends came to 11 bases. General study findings and limits: Blood also harbored most expanded thyroid clonotypes above 0.001 frequency.

Investigators amplified TCR beta CDR3 regions from RNA transcripts. The workflow started with a first-round RT-PCR run with HTBI primers and then moved on to a second-round multiplex PCR. TCRdb re-derived calls from the multiplex PCR reads in MiXCR, one entry per CDR3 protein. This table holds roughly 380,000 distinct CDR3 sequences, 15% found once. The table lists this clonotype with many counts. Antigen unknown. The term stable hyperthyroidism indicated an absence of ophthalmopathy within 18 months of follow-up. The authors enrolled newly diagnosed hyperthyroidism patients aged 18 to 65 with under 2 months' duration.

This sequence originates from a woman aged 18-29 years with stable Graves' hyperthyroidism. V gene TRBV6-2 or TRBV6-3 combines with J gene TRBJ1-1; D gene unclear. The sample taken for sequencing was peripheral blood. The CDR3 nucleotides are TGTGCCAGCAGAGCACTGGACGCTGAAGCTTTCTTT. It specifies CASRALDAEAFF.